This T cell receptor (beta chain) derives from a study of shared clonotypes between healthy human individuals. Germline CDR1 reads MGHRA; CDR2 reads YSYEKL. Trimming took off 4 bases at V and 2 bases at J, with 18 bases between the two ends. The CDR3 contains 16 residues. Turning to this clone: Its antigen is as yet unknown.

Study-wide points: Read depth was anticipated to influence clonotype sharing among donors.

The assay was immunoSEQ multiplex PCR, and TCRdb's table has in-frame clones only and misses some. Here the sample spans about 750,000 clones, 85% to 95% being singletons. As defined, naive CD8 cells were CD45RO-negative and positively selected for CCR7, with terminally differentiated effector memory CD45RA+ cells excluded. The V and J genes are TRBV4-1 and TRBJ2-7, with a tentative D call TRBD2 (5 bases). The sample consisted of naive CD8+ T cells sorted from blood. The sequence was obtained from a man aged 25-45 years in good health. In DNA, the CDR3 is TGCGCCAGCAGCCCCCAGGAGGCGGGCCAACCCTACGAGCAGTACTTC. It yields the protein CASSPQEAGQPYEQYF.